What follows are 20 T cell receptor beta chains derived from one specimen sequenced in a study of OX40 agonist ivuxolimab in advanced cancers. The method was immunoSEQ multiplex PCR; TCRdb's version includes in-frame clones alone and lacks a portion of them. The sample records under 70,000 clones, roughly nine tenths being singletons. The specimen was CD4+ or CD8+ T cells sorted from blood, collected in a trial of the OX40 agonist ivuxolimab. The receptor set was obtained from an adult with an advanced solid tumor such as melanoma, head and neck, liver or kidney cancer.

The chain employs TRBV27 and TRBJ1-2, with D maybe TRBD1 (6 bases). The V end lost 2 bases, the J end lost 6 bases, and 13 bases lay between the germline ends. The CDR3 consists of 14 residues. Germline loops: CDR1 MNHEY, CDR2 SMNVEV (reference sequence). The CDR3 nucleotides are TGTGCCAGCAGTTTAGAAGGGGGGCGGAATGGCTACACCTTC. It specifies CASSLEGGRNGYTF.

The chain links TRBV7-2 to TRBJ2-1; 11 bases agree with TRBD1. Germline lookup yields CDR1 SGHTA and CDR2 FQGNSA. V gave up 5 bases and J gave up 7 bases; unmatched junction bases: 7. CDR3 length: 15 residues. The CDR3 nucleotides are TGTGCCAGCAGCCCCGGACAGGGGGCTTGGAATGAGCAGTTCTTC. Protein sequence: CASSPGQGAWNEQFF.

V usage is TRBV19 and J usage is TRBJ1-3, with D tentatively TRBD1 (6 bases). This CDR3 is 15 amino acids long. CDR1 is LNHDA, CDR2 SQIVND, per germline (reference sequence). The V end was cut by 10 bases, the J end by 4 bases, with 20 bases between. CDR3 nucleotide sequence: TGTGCCACCCACCCCCTCTCAGGGACAGGAAACACCATATATTTT. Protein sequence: CATHPLSGTGNTIYF.

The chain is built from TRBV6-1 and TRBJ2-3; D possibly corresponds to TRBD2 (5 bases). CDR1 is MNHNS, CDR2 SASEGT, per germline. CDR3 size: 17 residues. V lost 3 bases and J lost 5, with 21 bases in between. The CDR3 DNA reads TGTGCCAGCAGTGAGGCGGTGGCGGGCCATCCGAAAGATACGCAGTATTTT. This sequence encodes CASSEAVAGHPKDTQYF.

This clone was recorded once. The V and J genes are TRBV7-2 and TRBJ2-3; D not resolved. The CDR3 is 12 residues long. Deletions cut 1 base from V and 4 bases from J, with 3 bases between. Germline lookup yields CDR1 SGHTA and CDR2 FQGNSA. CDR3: CASSLEADTQYF. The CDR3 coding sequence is TGTGCCAGCAGCTTAGAAGCAGATACGCAGTATTTT.

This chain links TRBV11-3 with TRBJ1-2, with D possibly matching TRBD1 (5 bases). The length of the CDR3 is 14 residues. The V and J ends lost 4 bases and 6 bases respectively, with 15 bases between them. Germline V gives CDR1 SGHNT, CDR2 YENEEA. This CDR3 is CASSSGRADHGYTF. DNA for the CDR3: TGTGCCAGCAGCTCCGGCAGGGCAGACCATGGCTACACCTTC.

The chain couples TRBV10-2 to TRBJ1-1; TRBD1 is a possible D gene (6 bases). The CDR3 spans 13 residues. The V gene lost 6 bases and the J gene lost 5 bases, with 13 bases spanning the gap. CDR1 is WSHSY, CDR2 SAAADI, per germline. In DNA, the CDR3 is TGCGCCAGCAGAGCACAGGGTTGGACTGAAGCTTTCTTT. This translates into CASRAQGWTEAFF.

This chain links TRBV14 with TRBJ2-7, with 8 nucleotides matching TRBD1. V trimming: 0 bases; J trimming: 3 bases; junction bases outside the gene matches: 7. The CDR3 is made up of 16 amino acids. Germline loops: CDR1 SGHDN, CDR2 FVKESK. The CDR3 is CASSQEPDREDYEQYF. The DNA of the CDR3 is TGTGCCAGCAGCCAAGAACCGGACAGGGAAGACTACGAGCAGTACTTC. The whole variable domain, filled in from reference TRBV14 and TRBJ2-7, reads EAGVTQFPSHSVIEKGQTVTLRCDPISGHDNLYWYRRVMGKEIKFLLHFVKESKQDESGMPNNRFLAERTGGTYSTLKVQPAELEDSGVYFCASSQEPDREDYEQYFGPGTRLTVT.

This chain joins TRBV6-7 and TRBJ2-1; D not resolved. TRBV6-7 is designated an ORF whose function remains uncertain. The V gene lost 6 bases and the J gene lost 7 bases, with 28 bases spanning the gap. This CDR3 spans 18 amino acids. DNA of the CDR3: TGTGCCAGCAGCTTAACTTTACAGAGCACTACCTTGGTGAATGAGCAGTTCTTC. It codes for CASSLTLQSTTLVNEQFF.

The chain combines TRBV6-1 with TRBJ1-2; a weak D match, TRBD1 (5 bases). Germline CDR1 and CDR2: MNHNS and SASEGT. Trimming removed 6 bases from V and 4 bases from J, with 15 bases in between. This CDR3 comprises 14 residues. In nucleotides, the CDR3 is TGTGCCAGCAGGGGGGTGACGGATCTCTATGGCTACACCTTC. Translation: CASRGVTDLYGYTF.

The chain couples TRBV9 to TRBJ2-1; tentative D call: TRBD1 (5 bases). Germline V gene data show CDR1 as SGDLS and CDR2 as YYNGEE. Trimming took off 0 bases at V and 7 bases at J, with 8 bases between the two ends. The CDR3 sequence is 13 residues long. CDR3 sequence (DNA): TGTGCCAGCAGCGTAGCAGGGCCAAATGAGCAGTTCTTC. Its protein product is CASSVAGPNEQFF.

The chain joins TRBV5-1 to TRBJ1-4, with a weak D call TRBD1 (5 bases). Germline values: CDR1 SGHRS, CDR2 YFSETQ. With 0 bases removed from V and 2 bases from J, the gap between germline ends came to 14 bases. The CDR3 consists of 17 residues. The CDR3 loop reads CASSLALGVGTNEKLFF. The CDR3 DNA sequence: TGCGCCAGCAGCTTGGCCTTAGGGGTGGGGACTAATGAAAAACTGTTTTTT.

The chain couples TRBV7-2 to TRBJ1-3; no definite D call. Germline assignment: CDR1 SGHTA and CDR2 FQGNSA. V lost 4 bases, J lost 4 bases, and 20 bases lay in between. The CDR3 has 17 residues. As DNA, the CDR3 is TGTGCCAGCAGCTCCTACAGTTTCTTCGGTAACGGAAACACCATATATTTT. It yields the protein CASSSYSFFGNGNTIYF.

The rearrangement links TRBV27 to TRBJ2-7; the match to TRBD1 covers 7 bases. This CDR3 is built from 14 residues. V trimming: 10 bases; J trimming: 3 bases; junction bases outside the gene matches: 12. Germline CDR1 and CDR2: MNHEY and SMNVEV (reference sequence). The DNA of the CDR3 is TGTGCCACCTGTTCGGCGGCAGGGGGCTACGAGCAGTACTTC. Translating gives CATCSAAGGYEQYF.

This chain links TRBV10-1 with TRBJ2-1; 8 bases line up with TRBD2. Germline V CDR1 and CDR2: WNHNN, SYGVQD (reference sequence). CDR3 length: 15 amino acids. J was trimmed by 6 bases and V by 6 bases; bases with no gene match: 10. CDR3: CASSLRGGRGNEQFF. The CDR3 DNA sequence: TGCGCCAGCAGCCTTCGGGGGGGCCGAGGCAATGAGCAGTTCTTC.

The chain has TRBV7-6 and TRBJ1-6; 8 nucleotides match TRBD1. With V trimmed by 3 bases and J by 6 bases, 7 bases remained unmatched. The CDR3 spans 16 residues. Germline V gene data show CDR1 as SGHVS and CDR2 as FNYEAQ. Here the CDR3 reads CASSFGQGFFNSPLHF. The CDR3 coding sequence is TGTGCCAGCAGCTTCGGACAGGGTTTTTTTAATTCACCCCTCCACTTT.

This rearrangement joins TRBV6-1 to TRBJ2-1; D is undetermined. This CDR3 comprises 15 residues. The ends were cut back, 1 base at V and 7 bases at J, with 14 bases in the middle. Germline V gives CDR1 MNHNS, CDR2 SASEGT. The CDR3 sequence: CASSEGYYERNEQFF. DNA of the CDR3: TGTGCCAGCAGTGAAGGGTACTACGAAAGAAATGAGCAGTTCTTC.

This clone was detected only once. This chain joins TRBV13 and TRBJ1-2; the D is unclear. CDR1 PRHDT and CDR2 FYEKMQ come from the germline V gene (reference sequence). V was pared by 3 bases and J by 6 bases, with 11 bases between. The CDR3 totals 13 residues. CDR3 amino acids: CASSFEGRDGYTF. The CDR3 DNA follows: TGTGCCAGCAGCTTTGAGGGCCGAGATGGCTACACCTTC.

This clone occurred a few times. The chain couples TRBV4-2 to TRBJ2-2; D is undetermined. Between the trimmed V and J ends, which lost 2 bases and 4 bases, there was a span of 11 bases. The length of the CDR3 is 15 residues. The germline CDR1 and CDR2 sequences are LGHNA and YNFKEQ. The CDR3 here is CASSQWESSTGELFF. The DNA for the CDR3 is TGTGCCAGCAGCCAATGGGAATCGAGCACCGGGGAGCTGTTTTTT.

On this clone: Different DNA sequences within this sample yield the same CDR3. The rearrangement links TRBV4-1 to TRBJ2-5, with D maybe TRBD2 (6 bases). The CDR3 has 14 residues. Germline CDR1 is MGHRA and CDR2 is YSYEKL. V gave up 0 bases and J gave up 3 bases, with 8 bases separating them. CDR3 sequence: CASSQEGLEETQYF. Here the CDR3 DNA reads TGCGCCAGCAGCCAAGAGGGACTGGAAGAGACCCAGTACTTC.